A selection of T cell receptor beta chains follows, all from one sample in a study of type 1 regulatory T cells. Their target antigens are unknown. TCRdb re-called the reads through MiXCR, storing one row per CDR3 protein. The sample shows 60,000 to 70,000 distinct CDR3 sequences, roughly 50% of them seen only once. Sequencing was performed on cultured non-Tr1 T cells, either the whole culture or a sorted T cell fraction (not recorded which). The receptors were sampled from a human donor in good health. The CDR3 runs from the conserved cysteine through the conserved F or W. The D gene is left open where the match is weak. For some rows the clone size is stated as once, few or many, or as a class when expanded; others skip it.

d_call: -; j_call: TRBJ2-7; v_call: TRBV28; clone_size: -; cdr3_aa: CATNGNFEQYF; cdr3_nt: TGTGCCACCAATGGGAACTTCGAGCAGTACTTC
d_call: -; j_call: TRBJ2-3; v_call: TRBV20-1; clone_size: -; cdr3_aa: CSARGLLVPGRTDTQYF; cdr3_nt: TGCAGTGCTAGAGGGCTCCTGGTTCCGGGGCGCACAGATACGCAGTATTTT
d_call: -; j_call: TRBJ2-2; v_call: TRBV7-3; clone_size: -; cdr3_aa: CASSPGRTTGELFF; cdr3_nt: TGTGCCAGCAGCCCGGGACGGACGACCGGGGAGCTGTTTTTT
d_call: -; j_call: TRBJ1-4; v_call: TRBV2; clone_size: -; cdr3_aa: CASKGVSTNEKLFF; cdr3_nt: TGTGCCAGCAAAGGAGTTTCAACTAATGAAAAACTGTTTTTT
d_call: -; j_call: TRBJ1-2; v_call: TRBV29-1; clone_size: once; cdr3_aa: CSVPNIRGSDGYTF; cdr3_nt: TGCAGCGTTCCAAATATACGGGGGAGCGATGGCTACACCTTC
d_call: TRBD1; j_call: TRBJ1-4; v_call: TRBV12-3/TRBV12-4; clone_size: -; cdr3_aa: CASTPTGGGGEKLFF; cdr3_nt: TGTGCCAGCACCCCCACAGGGGGAGGTGGGGAAAAACTGTTTTTT
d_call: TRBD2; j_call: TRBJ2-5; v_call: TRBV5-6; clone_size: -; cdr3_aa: CASSSLAGGPGETQYF; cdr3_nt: TGTGCCAGCAGCTCTCTAGCGGGGGGGCCCGGAGAGACCCAGTACTTC
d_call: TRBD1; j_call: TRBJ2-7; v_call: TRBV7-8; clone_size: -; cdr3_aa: CASSLTGDEQYF; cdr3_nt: TGTGCCAGCAGCCTCACAGGGGACGAGCAGTACTTC
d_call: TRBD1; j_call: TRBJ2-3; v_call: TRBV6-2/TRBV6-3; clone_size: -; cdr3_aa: CASSYLQGRRSADTQYF; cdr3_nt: TGTGCCAGCAGTTACTTACAGGGGAGACGTTCGGCAGATACGCAGTATTTT
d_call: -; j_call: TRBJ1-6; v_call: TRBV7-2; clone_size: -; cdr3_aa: CASSSRDPINSPLHF; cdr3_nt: TGTGCCAGCAGCTCCCGGGACCCAATCAATTCACCCCTCCACTTT
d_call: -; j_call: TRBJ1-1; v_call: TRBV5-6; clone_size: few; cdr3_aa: CASSRRGLTEAFF; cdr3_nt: TGTGCCAGCAGCCGTCGGGGGCTCACTGAAGCTTTCTTT
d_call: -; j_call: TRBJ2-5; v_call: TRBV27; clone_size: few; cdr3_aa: CASSRRGETQYF; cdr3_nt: TGTGCCAGCAGCCGCCGAGGGGAGACCCAGTACTTC
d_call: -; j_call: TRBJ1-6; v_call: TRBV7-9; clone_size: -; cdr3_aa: CASSSASSPLHF; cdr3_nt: TGTGCCAGCAGCTCCGCGTCCTCACCCCTCCACTTT
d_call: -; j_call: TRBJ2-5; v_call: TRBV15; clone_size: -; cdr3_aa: CATSREGGPGLRKETQYF; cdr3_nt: TGTGCCACCAGCAGAGAAGGCGGACCCGGACTACGTAAAGAGACCCAGTACTTC
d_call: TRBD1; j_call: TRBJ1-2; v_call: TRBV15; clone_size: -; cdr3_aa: CAASRGTNSYGYTF; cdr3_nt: TGTGCCGCCAGCAGGGGGACGAACAGCTATGGCTACACCTTC
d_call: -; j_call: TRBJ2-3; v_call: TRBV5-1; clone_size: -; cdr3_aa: CASSLRGLVGTDTQYF; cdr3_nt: TGCGCCAGCAGCTTGAGGGGCCTCGTCGGCACAGATACGCAGTATTTT
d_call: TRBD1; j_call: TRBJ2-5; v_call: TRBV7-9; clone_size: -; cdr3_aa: CASSLGGTGGFGTQYF; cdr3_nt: TGTGCCAGCAGCTTGGGTGGGACAGGGGGCTTCGGGACCCAGTACTTC
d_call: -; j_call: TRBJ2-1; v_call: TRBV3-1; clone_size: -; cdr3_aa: CASNPQENEQFF; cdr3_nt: TGTGCCAGCAACCCGCAGGAAAATGAGCAGTTCTTC
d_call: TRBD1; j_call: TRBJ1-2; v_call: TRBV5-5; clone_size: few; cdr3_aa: CASSPGRGQGGYGYTF; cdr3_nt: TGTGCCAGCAGCCCGGGGAGGGGACAGGGAGGCTATGGCTACACCTTC
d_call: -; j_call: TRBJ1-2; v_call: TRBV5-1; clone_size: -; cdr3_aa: CASSLDRPNYGYTF; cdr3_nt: TGCGCCAGCAGCTTGGACAGGCCTAACTATGGCTACACCTTC
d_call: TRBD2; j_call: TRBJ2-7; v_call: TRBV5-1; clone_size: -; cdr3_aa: CASSLGSSGQTYEQYF; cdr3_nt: TGCGCCAGCAGCTTGGGGTCTAGCGGGCAAACCTACGAGCAGTACTTC
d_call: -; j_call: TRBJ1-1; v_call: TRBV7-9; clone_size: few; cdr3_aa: CASSFQGDLAEAFF; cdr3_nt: TGTGCCAGCAGTTTCCAGGGTGACCTCGCTGAAGCTTTCTTT
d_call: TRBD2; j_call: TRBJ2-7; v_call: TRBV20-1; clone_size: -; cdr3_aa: CSATGTSSFGEQYF; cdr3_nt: TGCAGTGCTACTGGGACTAGCTCTTTTGGCGAGCAGTACTTC
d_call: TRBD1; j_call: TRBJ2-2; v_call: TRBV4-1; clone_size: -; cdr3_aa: CASSDRGNTGELFF; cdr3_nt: TGCGCCAGCAGCGACAGGGGGAACACCGGGGAGCTGTTTTTT
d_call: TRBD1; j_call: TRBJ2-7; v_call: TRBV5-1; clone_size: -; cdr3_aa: CASSFRGRGCSYEQYF; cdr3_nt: TGCGCCAGCAGCTTTCGTGGCAGGGGGTGCTCCTACGAGCAGTACTTC
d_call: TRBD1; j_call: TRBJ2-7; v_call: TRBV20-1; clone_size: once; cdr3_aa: CSAYRQGAYEQYF; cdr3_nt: TGCAGTGCGTACCGACAGGGTGCCTACGAGCAGTACTTC
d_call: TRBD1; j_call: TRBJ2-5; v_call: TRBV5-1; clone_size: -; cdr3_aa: CASIIPRQGQETQYF; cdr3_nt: TGCGCCAGCATCATACCCCGACAGGGGCAAGAGACCCAGTACTTC
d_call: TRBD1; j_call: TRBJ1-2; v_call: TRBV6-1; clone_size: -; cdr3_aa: CASRRDRDYGYTF; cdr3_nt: TGTGCCAGCAGGAGGGACAGGGACTATGGCTACACCTTC
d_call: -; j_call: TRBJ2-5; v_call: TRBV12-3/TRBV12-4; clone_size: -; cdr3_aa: CASSTRHGEETQYF; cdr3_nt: TGTGCCAGCAGTACCCGACACGGGGAAGAGACCCAGTACTTC
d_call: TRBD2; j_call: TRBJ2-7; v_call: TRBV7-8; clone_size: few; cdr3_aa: CASSLQLAGSYEQYF; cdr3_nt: TGTGCCAGCAGCTTGCAACTAGCGGGGTCCTACGAGCAGTACTTC
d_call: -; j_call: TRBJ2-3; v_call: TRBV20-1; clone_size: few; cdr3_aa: CSARSVRQEADTQYF; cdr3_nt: TGCAGTGCTAGATCGGTTCGACAGGAGGCAGATACGCAGTATTTT